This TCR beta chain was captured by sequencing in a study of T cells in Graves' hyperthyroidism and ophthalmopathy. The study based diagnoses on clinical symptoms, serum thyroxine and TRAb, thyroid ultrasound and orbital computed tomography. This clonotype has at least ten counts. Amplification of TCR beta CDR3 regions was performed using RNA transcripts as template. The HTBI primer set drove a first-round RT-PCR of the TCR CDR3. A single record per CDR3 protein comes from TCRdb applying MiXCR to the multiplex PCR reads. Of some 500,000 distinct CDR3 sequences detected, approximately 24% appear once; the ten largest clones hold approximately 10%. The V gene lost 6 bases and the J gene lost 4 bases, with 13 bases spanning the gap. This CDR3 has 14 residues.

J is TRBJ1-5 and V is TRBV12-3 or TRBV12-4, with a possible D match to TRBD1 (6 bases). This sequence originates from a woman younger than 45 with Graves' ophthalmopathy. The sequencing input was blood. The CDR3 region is CASSPWDTNQPQHF. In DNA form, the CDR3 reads TGTGCCAGCAGCCCCTGGGACACGAATCAGCCCCAGCATTTT.